Described below is a single T cell receptor beta chain sequence and its context. The data originate from a study of T cell responses to AZD1222 COVID-19 vaccine. This table comes from immunoSEQ multiplex PCR, and its TCRdb copy is limited to in-frame clones, with some not included. Among around 120,000 clones listed, 75% to 90% were seen once. The CDR3 consists of 10 residues. Trimming shortened V by 6 bases and J by 7 bases, and 9 bases separated the two germline ends. The V gene's germline CDR1 is DFQATT and CDR2 SNEGSKA (reference sequence). V usage is TRBV20-1 and J usage is TRBJ1-1; tentatively, D is TRBD1 (6 bases). The receptor was derived from an adult in good health. Sequenced material: peripheral blood, taken on day 0 of MenACWY control vaccination. CDR3 protein: CSARGREAFF. CDR3 sequence (DNA): TGCAGTGCCAGGGGCCGTGAAGCTTTCTTT.